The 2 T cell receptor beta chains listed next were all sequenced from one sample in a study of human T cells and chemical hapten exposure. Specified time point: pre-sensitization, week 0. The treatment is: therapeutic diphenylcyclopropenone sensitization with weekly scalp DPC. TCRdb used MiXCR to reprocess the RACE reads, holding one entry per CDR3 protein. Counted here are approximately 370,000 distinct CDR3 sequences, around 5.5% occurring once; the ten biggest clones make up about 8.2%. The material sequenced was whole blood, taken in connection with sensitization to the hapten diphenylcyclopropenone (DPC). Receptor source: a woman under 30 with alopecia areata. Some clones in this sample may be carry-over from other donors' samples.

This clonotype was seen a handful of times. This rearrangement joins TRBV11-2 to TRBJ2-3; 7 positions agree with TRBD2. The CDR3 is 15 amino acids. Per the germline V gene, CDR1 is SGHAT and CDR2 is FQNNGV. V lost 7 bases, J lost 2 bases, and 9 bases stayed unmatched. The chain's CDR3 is CASTQLATITDTQYF. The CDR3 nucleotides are TGTGCCAGCACTCAACTAGCGACCATCACAGATACGCAGTATTTT.

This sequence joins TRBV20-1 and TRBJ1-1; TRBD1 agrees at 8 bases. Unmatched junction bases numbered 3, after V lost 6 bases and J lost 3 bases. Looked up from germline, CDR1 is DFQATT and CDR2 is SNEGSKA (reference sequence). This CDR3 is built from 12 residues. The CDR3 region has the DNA TGCAGTGCCCTACAGGGGGACACTGAAGCTTTCTTT. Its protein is CSALQGDTEAFF.